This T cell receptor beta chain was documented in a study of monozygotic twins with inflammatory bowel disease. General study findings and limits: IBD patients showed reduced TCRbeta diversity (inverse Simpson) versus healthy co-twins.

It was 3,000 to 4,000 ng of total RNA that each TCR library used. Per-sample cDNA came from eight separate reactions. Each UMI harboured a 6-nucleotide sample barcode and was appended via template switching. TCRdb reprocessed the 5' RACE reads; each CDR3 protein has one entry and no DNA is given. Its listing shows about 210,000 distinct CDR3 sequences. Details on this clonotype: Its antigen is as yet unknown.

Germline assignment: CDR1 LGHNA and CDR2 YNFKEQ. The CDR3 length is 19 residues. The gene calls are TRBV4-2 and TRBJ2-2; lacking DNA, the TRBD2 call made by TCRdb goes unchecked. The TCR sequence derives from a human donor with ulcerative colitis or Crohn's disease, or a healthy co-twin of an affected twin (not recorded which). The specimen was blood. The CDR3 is CASSQAPSGRSGNTGELFF.